This T cell receptor beta chain was sequenced in a study of T-cell memory formation after mild COVID-19. The wider study: Most TCR clusters belonged to a single donor. Study-level results: Certain responding clones were present in pre-infection memory, suggesting participation of cross-reactive memory. A balance of CD4 and CD8 characterized clones contracting day 15 to 85, whereas later expanders leaned CD4+.

This clonotype was found many times. What it recognizes is unknown. TCR alpha and TCR beta cDNA libraries carrying sample barcodes and UMIs were produced by 5'RACE using constant-segment primers. TCRdb reanalysed the 5' RACE reads using MiXCR and keeps one entry per CDR3 protein. The repertoire holds a few hundred thousand distinct CDR3 sequences, with more than 15% as singletons. The CDR3 is 15 residues long. Between the trimmed V and J ends, which lost 4 bases and 5 bases, there was a span of 18 bases. Germline-derived CDR1 and CDR2 are SGDLS and YYNGEE. This receptor was taken from a man between 18 and 29 years old who had mild COVID-19 (a few samples of this study predate the infection). Cell type and time point are not known. The sample consisted of PBMCs or a T cell subset sorted from them (not recorded which). V and J are TRBV9 and TRBJ1-1; a weak D match, TRBD1 (6 bases). The CDR3 nucleotides read TGTGCCAGCAGCCCAACAAGGGGGGCCCTTACTGAAGCTTTCTTT. Translation: CASSPTRGALTEAFF.